The rows below give T cell receptor beta chains drawn from one sample of a study of cytomegalovirus exposure and HLA in healthy donors. The table came from immunoSEQ multiplex PCR; TCRdb's copy has only in-frame clones and leaves some out. The table shows approximately 220,000 clones, with about 74% occurring only once. Specimen: PBMCs. Receptor source: a woman aged 30 to 39 in good health and CMV-seronegative. Each CDR3 is given with its conserved first and last residue. The D gene is left open where the match is weak. Clone size is given for some rows only: seen once, a few or many times, or a class if the clone is expanded.

clone_size	j_call	d_call	v_call	cdr3_aa	cdr3_nt
.	TRBJ2-1	.	TRBV5-1	CASSSGGRTSYNEQFF	TGCGCCAGCAGCTCTGGGGGGAGAACGTCCTACAATGAGCAGTTCTTC
.	TRBJ1-2	.	TRBV6-1	CASSDLGRRRGYGYTF	TGTGCCAGCAGTGACCTCGGCCGACGCAGGGGCTATGGCTACACCTTC
.	TRBJ2-7	TRBD1	TRBV6-5	CATGQGAYEQYF	TGTGCCACTGGACAGGGGGCATACGAGCAGTACTTC
.	TRBJ1-5	TRBD1	TRBV18	CASSPGTGDGTNQPQHF	TGTGCCAGCTCACCAGGGACAGGGGACGGTACCAATCAGCCCCAGCATTTT
.	TRBJ2-1	.	TRBV11-2	CASSLSGSPLYNEQFF	TGTGCCAGCAGCTTATCGGGATCTCCCCTCTACAATGAGCAGTTCTTC
.	TRBJ1-2	.	TRBV5-1	CASSLGQDGYTF	TGCGCCAGCAGCTTGGGCCAGGATGGCTACACCTTC
.	TRBJ2-3	TRBD1	TRBV19	CASSSPGTGGTDTQYF	TGTGCCAGTAGTAGCCCCGGGACAGGGGGCACAGATACGCAGTATTTT
.	TRBJ2-3	TRBD2	TRBV11-3	CASSRSGRGGADTQYF	TGTGCCAGCAGCAGGAGTGGGCGGGGGGGCGCAGATACGCAGTATTTT
.	TRBJ2-3	TRBD2	TRBV19	CASRTHSTSATDTQYF	TGTGCCAGTAGAACCCACTCGACTAGCGCCACAGATACGCAGTATTTT
.	TRBJ2-2	TRBD1	TRBV2	CATQGARDTGELFF	TGTGCCACGCAGGGGGCCAGGGACACCGGGGAGCTGTTTTTT
.	TRBJ2-3	TRBD1	TRBV7-8	CASSLRDRGRGTDTQYF	TGTGCCAGCAGCCTCCGGGACAGGGGGCGCGGGACAGATACGCAGTATTTT
once	TRBJ2-7	TRBD1	TRBV5-1	CASRVGTGAHEQYF	TGCGCCAGTAGAGTTGGGACAGGGGCCCACGAGCAGTACTTC
.	TRBJ2-3	TRBD2	TRBV10-3	CAISPGTSGNSDTQYF	TGTGCCATCAGTCCCGGGACTAGCGGGAACTCAGATACGCAGTATTTT
once	TRBJ1-5	TRBD1	TRBV27	CASSIRGQGGNQPQHF	TGTGCCAGCAGCATCCGCGGACAGGGGGGCAATCAGCCCCAGCATTTT
few	TRBJ1-5	.	TRBV19	CASSIADQPQHF	TGTGCCAGTAGTATAGCAGATCAGCCCCAGCATTTT
.	TRBJ1-3	.	TRBV7-8	CASSLYAGLIAGNTIYF	TGTGCCAGCAGCTTATATGCAGGTCTGATCGCTGGAAACACCATATATTTT
few	TRBJ2-6	.	TRBV21-1	CASSKEMAGRGDRGSGANVLTF	TGTGCCAGCAGCAAAGAAATGGCGGGGAGGGGGGACCGCGGGTCTGGGGCCAACGTCCTGACTTTC